Listed here are 7 T cell receptor beta chains from one sample, sequenced in a study of blood T cell repertoires in COVID-19. TCRdb's table, derived via immunoSEQ multiplex PCR, lists solely in-frame clones and lacks some. In the table there are about 140,000 clones, around 80% of which are singletons. The sequencing input was peripheral blood. These receptors all stem from a man aged 60-69 years with acute or convalescent COVID-19.

In the case of this clone: The same CDR3 can be traced to other DNA sequences in this sample. The V and J genes are TRBV28 and TRBJ1-5; no firm D call. Germline CDR1 is MDHEN and CDR2 is SYDVKM. CDR3 length: 15 residues. V gave up 8 bases and J gave up 2 bases, with 16 bases separating them. The CDR3 here is CASSLAGRGNQPQHF. CDR3 coding DNA: TGTGCCAGCTCCTTAGCCGGGAGGGGCAATCAGCCCCAGCATTTT. The whole variable domain, remainder taken from reference TRBV28 and TRBJ1-5, is DVKVTQSSRYLVKRTGEKVFLECVQDMDHENMFWYRQDPGLGLRLIYFSYDVKMKEKGDIPEGYSVSREKKERFSLILESASTNQTSMYLCASSLAGRGNQPQHFGDGTRLSIL.

CDR3 amino acids: CATSEDRPLSGANVLTF. CDR3 nucleotide sequence: TGTGCCACCAGTGAAGACAGGCCCCTATCTGGGGCCAACGTCCTGACTTTC. The V call is TRBV24-1, the J call TRBJ2-6, with a possible D match to TRBD1 (6 bases). Germline CDR1 and CDR2: KGHDR and SFDVKD. Trimming took off 4 bases at V and 1 base at J, with 13 bases between the two ends. The CDR3 is made up of 17 amino acids.

The chain is built from TRBV5-6 and TRBJ2-4; D ambiguous. Per the germline V gene, CDR1 is SGHDT and CDR2 is YYEEEE. The ends were cut back, 0 bases at V and 0 bases at J, with 10 bases in the middle. The CDR3 extends over 16 amino acids. The CDR3 loop reads CASSLDSTLAKNIQYF. Written as DNA, the CDR3 is TGTGCCAGCAGCTTGGACAGCACTCTAGCCAAAAACATTCAGTACTTC.

This clone appeared a few times. The chain is built from TRBV4-3 and TRBJ1-5; D remains unclear. Trimming cost V 0 bases and J 6 bases, with 9 bases left between them. Germline V lookup: CDR1 LGHNA, CDR2 YSLEER. CDR3 size: 14 residues. The CDR3 DNA reads TGCGCCAGCAGCCAAGATGAGGCGGCTCAGCCCCAGCATTTT. As protein: CASSQDEAAQPQHF.

This clone was found a few times. The gene calls are TRBV5-4 and TRBJ1-1; perhaps TRBD1 as D (6 bases). V lost 5 bases, J lost 6 bases, and 17 bases lay in between. Germline V gene sequence: CDR1 SGHNT, CDR2 YYREEE (reference sequence). The CDR3 has 14 amino acids. DNA of the CDR3: TGTGCCAGCAGTAGAGGGGGGGAGGCGTCTGAAGCTTTCTTT. Its protein product is CASSRGGEASEAFF.

CDR3 residues: CASPGSTGSSYEQYF. In DNA form, the CDR3 reads TGTGCCAGTCCCGGTTCGACAGGGAGCTCCTACGAGCAGTACTTC. The rearrangement uses TRBV9 and TRBJ2-7; 7 positions agree with TRBD1. Per germline, CDR1 SGDLS and CDR2 YYNGEE. The CDR3 spans 15 residues. J was trimmed by 0 bases and V by 8 bases; bases with no gene match: 11.

The chain recombines TRBV5-6 with TRBJ1-5; 7 bases are a match to TRBD1. The V gene end was trimmed by 0 bases and the J gene end by 7 bases; junction bases not matched to a gene: 7. The CDR3 contains 15 residues. Germline lookup yields CDR1 SGHDT and CDR2 YYEEEE. CDR3 residues: CASSLEGAWGQPQHF. CDR3 sequence (DNA): TGTGCCAGCAGCTTGGAGGGGGCCTGGGGCCAGCCCCAGCATTTT.